This TCR beta chain is from a study of T cell repertoires in cytomegalovirus infection. Study-wide findings and caveats: Frequencies of public TCR beta families were cumulated, and this identified carriers of CMV plus the relevant HLA.

TCRdb re-called the reads through MiXCR, storing one row per CDR3 protein. The sample yields about 320,000 distinct CDR3 sequences, over 7.5% seen once. This clonotype was found many times. Its target is unknown. Deletions cut 2 bases from V and 6 bases from J, with 11 bases between. The germline V gene has CDR1 ENHRY and CDR2 SYGVKD. The CDR3 is 14 residues long. The chain couples TRBV10-3 to TRBJ2-1, with D hard to call. The receptor comes from a human donor in good health (CMV status not recorded). Some clones in this sample may be carry-over from other donors' samples. Specimen: PBMCs. The CDR3 region is CAISEAGRANEQFF. The CDR3 coding sequence is TGTGCCATCAGTGAGGCAGGTCGTGCCAATGAGCAGTTCTTC.